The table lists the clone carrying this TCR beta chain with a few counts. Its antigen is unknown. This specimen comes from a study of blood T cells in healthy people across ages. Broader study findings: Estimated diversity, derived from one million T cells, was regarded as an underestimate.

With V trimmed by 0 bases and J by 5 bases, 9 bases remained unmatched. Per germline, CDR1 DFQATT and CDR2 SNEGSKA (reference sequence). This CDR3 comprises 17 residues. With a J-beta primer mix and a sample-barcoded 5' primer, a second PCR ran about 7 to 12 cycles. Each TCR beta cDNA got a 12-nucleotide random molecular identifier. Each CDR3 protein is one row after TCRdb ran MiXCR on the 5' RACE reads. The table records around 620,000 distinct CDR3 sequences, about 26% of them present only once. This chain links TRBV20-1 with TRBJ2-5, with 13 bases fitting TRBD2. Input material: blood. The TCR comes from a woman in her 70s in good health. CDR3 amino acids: CSARDPRLAGGRETQYF. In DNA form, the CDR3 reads TGCAGTGCTAGAGATCCCAGACTAGCGGGGGGCCGGGAGACCCAGTACTTC.